This TCR beta chain was sequenced in a study of Graves' ophthalmopathy and Graves' hyperthyroidism. Findings and limits, study-wide: The authors also found most expanded thyroid clonotypes above 0.001 frequency in blood. Its predictions of ophthalmopathy progression gave the model around 71% sensitivity and 72.22% specificity.

On this clonotype itself: Its antigen is currently unknown.

CDR3 length equals 11 residues. Trimming cost V 3 bases and J 11 bases, with 10 bases left between them. CDR1 and CDR2 (germline): ENHRY, SYGVKD. Amplifying from RNA transcripts, the study obtained TCR beta CDR3 regions. First-round RT-PCR with HTBI primers preceded a second-round multiplex PCR. MiXCR, run by TCRdb on the multiplex PCR reads, gives a single entry per CDR3 protein. This sample has about 740,000 distinct CDR3 sequences, with roughly two fifths found just once. The sequence came from an adult man with Graves' ophthalmopathy. The J gene is TRBJ1-2, the V gene TRBV10-3; D might be TRBD1 (6 bases). Sequences were obtained from peripheral blood. The CDR3 DNA is TGTGCCATCAGTGACGAACAGGGTTACACCTTC. It codes for CAISDEQGYTF.